These T cell receptor beta chains were read from a single sample in a study of T cells after yellow fever vaccination. TCRdb redid the calling of the 5' RACE reads with MiXCR, one entry per CDR3 protein. The sample lists nearly 550,000 distinct CDR3 sequences, around 21% occurring once. This sample comprised PBMCs, obtained 15 days after the yellow fever booster vaccination. The receptors were sampled from a young man who received the YFV17D yellow fever vaccine. Each CDR3 is given with its conserved first and last residue. A D gene is named only where the DNA matches it firmly. Clone size is given for some rows only: seen once, a few or many times, or a class if the clone is expanded.

size: few
V: TRBV15
J: TRBJ2-3
D: TRBD2
DNA: TGTGCCACCAGCAGAGATGTAGGGGCTAGCGGGACAGATACGCAGTATTTT
CDR3: CATSRDVGASGTDTQYF

size: few
V: TRBV12-3/TRBV12-4
J: TRBJ2-1
D: .
DNA: TGTGCCAGCAGTGCTCGCGGGCGCAGTGAGCAGTTCTTC
CDR3: CASSARGRSEQFF

size: few
V: TRBV7-2
J: TRBJ2-7
D: TRBD2
DNA: TGTGCCAGCAGCTTATGGTCGGGAGGGCCCTACGAGCAGTACTTC
CDR3: CASSLWSGGPYEQYF

size: .
V: TRBV6-2/TRBV6-3
J: TRBJ1-5
D: .
DNA: TGTGCCAGCAGCCTGTCGGGGGCGACCTCGGGGCCCCAGCATTTT
CDR3: CASSLSGATSGPQHF

size: .
V: TRBV12-3/TRBV12-4
J: TRBJ2-3
D: .
DNA: TGTGCCAGCAGCGCCCCTTTCGGGACGCAGTATTTT
CDR3: CASSAPFGTQYF

size: .
V: TRBV15
J: TRBJ2-3
D: TRBD2
DNA: TGTGCCACCAGCATCCGACTAGCGGGAGAACAAGATACGCAGTATTTT
CDR3: CATSIRLAGEQDTQYF

size: .
V: TRBV10-3
J: TRBJ1-1
D: .
DNA: TGTGCCATCAGTGTCGGGAGTAGGAACACTGAAGCTTTCTTT
CDR3: CAISVGSRNTEAFF

size: few
V: TRBV6-1
J: TRBJ2-1
D: .
DNA: TGTGCCAGCATCCCCACGCGGAGGAGCAATGAGCAGTTCTTC
CDR3: CASIPTRRSNEQFF

size: few
V: TRBV29-1
J: TRBJ2-1
D: .
DNA: TGCAGCGTTGTGACGGCCTACAATGAGCAGTTCTTC
CDR3: CSVVTAYNEQFF

size: .
V: TRBV28
J: TRBJ1-2
D: .
DNA: TGTGCCAGCAGTCCACCCGAAAGGCGGCTCTATGGCTACACCTTC
CDR3: CASSPPERRLYGYTF

size: .
V: TRBV5-5
J: TRBJ1-5
D: .
DNA: TGTGCCAGCTCGCACGGGGGGGCACGTCAGCCCCAGCATTTT
CDR3: CASSHGGARQPQHF

size: .
V: TRBV6-2/TRBV6-3
J: TRBJ2-2
D: .
DNA: TGTGCCAGCAGTTATTACGGGACCGGGGAGCTGTTTTTT
CDR3: CASSYYGTGELFF